This T cell receptor (beta chain) was documented in a study of T cells in Graves' hyperthyroidism and ophthalmopathy. At the level of the study: At initial diagnosis, before any treatment had begun, peripheral blood was obtained. Study-level points and caveats: The model identified upcoming ophthalmopathy a median approximately seven months ahead of onset.

Ophthalmopathy patients had moderate-to-severe active disease, CAS ≥3, NOSPECS ≥4, and disease duration under 3 months. Patients were excluded because of uncontrolled infection, other autoimmune disease, pregnancy or lactation. Points on this clonotype: Its antigen remains unidentified.

Researchers amplified the TCR beta CDR3 regions from RNA transcripts. An initial round of RT-PCR targeting the TCR CDR3 relied on the HTBI primer set. TCRdb redid the calling of the multiplex PCR reads with MiXCR, one entry per CDR3 protein. The sample gives about 410,000 distinct CDR3 sequences, roughly 14% of which show up once; less than 15% is in the top ten. The material sequenced was blood. The TCR originated in a man between 18 and 29 years old with Graves' ophthalmopathy.

CDR3 nucleotides: TGCGCCAGCAGTATGAGTCCGGGAGAAATCGGGGAGCTGTTTTTT. It is translated as CASSMSPGEIGELFF. This rearrangement joins TRBV5-1 to TRBJ2-2; D is possibly TRBD2 (6 bases). The length of the CDR3 is 15 residues. V was trimmed by 5 bases and J by 7 bases, leaving 18 bases between them. Germline CDR1 is SGHRS and CDR2 is YFSETQ.